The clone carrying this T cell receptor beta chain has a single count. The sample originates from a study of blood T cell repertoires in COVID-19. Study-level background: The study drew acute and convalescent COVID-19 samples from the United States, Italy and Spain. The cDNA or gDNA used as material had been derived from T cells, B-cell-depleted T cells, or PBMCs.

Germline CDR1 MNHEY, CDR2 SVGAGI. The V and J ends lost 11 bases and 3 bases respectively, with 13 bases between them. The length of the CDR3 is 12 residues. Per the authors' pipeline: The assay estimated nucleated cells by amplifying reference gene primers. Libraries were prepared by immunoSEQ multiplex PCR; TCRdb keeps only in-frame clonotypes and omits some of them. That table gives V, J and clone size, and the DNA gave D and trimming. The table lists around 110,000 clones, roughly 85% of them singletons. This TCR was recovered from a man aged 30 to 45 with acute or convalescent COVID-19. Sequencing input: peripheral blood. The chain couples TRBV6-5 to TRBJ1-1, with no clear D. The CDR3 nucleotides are TGTGCCCTGGCCTGGTCCCACACTGAAGCTTTCTTT. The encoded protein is CALAWSHTEAFF.